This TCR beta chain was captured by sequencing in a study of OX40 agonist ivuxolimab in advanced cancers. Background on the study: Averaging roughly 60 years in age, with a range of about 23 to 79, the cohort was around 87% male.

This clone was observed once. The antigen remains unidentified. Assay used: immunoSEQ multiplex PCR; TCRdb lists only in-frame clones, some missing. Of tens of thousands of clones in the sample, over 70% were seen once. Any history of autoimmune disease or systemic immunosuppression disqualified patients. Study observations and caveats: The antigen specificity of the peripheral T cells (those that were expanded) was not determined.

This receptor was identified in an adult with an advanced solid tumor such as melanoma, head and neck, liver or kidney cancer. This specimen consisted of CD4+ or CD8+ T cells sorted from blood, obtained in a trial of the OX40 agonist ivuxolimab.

In DNA, the CDR3 is TGCAGCGTTGAAGATTCAGGGAATGGAAACACCATATATTTT. This codes for CSVEDSGNGNTIYF. This rearrangement joins TRBV29-1 to TRBJ1-3; D perhaps matches TRBD1 (5 bases). CDR1 is SQVTM and CDR2 is ANQGSEA in the germline V gene. Trimming cost V 0 bases and J 3 bases, with 9 bases left between them. The CDR3 consists of 14 residues.